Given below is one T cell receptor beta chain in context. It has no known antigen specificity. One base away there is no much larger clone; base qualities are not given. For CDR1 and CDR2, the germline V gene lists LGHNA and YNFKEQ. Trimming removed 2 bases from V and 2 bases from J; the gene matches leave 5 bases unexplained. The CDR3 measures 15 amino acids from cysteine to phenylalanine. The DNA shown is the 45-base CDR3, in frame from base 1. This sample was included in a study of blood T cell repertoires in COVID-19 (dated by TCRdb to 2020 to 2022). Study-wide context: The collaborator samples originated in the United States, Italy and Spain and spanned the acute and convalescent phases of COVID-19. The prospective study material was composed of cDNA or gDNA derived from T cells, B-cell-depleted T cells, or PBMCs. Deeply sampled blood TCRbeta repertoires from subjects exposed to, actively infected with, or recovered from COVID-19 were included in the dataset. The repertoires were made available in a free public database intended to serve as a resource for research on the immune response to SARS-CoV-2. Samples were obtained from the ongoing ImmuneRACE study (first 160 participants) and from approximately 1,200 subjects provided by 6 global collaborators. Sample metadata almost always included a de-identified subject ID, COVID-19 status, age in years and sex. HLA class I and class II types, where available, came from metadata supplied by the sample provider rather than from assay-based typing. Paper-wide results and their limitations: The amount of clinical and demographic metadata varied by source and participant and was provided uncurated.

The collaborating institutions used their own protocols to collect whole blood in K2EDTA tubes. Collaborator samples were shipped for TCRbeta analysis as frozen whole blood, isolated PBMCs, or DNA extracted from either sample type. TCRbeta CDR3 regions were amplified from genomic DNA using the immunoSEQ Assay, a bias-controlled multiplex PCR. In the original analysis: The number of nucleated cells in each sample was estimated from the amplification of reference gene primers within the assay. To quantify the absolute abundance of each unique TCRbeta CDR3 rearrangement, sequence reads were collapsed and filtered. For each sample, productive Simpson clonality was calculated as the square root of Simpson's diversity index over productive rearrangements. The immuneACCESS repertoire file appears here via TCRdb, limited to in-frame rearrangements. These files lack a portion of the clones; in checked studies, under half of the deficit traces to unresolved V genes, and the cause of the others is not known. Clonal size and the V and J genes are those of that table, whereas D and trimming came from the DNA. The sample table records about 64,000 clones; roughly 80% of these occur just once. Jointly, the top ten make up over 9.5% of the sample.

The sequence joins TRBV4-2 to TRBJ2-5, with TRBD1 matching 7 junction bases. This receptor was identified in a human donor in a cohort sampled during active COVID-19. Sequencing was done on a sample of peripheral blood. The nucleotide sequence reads TGTGCCAGCAGCCAATATACAGGGGATCAAGAGACCCAGTACTTC. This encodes CASSQYTGDQETQYF.